The following is a TCR beta chain sequence with its context. No antigen is known for it. Germline V lookup: CDR1 SNHLY, CDR2 FYNNEI. The trim removed 6 bases at V and 4 bases at J, leaving 11 bases unmatched. This CDR3 has 16 amino acids. These data are taken from a study of T cell responses to AZD1222 COVID-19 vaccine. Notes on the study in general: Recipients of two AZD1222 doses showed rising Spike-specific TCR breadth and depth. Seropositive status at baseline applied to only 6 or 7 AZD1222 recipients.

TCRdb keeps only in-frame clones here, not all; method: immunoSEQ multiplex PCR. Found here are roughly 160,000 clones, 92% of them singletons; the top ten hold approximately 1.2%. The chain employs TRBV2 and TRBJ1-4; TRBD1 matches at 7 bases. The sequencing used peripheral blood, collected 28 days after the second AZD1222 dose. This clonotype was obtained from an adult who received the AZD1222 COVID-19 vaccine. Written as DNA, the CDR3 is TGTGCCAGCAGGGGGGGGCGGACAGGAGGTAATGAAAAACTGTTTTTT. Amino acids: CASRGGRTGGNEKLFF.